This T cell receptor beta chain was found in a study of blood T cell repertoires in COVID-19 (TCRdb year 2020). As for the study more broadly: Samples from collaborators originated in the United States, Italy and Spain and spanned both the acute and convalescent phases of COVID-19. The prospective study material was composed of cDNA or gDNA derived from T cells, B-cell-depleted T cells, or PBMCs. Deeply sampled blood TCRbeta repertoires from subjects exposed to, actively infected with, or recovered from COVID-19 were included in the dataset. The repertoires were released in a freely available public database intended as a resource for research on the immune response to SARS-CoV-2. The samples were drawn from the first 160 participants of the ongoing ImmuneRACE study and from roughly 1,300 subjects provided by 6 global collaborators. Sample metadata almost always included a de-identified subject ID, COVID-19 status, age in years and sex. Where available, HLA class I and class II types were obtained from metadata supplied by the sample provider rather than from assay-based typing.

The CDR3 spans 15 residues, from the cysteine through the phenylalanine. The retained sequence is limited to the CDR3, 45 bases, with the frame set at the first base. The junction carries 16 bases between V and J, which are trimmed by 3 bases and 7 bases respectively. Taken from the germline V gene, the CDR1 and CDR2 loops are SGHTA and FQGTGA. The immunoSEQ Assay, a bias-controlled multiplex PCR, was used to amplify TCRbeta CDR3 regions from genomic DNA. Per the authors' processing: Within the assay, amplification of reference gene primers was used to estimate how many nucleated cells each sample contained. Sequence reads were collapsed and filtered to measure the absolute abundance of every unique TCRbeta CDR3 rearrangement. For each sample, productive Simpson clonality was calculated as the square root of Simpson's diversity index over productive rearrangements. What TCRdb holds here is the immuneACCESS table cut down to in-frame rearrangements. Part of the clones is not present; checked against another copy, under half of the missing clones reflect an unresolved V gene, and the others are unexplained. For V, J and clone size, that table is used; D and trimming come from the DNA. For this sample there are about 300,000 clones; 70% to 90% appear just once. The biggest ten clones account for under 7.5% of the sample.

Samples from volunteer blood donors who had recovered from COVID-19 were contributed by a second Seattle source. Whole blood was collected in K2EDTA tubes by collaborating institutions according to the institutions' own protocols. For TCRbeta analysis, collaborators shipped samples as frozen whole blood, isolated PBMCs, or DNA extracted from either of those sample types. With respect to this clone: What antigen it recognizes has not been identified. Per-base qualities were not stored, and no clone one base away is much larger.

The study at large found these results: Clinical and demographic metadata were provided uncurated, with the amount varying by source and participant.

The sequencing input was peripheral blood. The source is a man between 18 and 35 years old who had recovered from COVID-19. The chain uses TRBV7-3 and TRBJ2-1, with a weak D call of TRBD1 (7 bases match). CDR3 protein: CASSLAGQNKNEQFF. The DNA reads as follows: TGTGCCAGCAGCTTGGCGGGACAGAATAAAAATGAGCAGTTCTTC.